These T cell receptor beta chains were read from a single sample in a study of T cells in Graves' hyperthyroidism and ophthalmopathy. TCRdb ran MiXCR on the multiplex PCR reads and lists one entry per CDR3 protein. The sample has approximately 400,000 distinct CDR3 sequences, 13% seen once; the top ten hold less than 25%. Sequences were obtained from blood. All receptors come from a man younger than 40 with Graves' hyperthyroidism that later progressed to Graves' ophthalmopathy. Both conserved end residues are part of each CDR3. D genes are given only for firm matches. The listing skips clone size in some rows; elsewhere it reads once, few, many or a size class.

size,V,J,length,D,CDR3,DNA
.,TRBV27,TRBJ2-7,13,.,CASGAPGLYEQYF,TGTGCCAGCGGGGCCCCAGGTCTCTACGAGCAGTACTTC
few,TRBV28,TRBJ2-6,17,.,CASSLWGRGAGANVLTF,TGTGCCAGCAGTTTATGGGGCAGGGGGGCTGGGGCCAACGTCCTGACTTTC
few,TRBV5-6,TRBJ2-5,15,.,CASSLSSSSGETQYF,TGTGCCAGCAGCTTGAGCTCCTCCAGTGGAGAGACCCAGTACTTC
.,TRBV7-9,TRBJ1-4,15,.,CASSFILADNEKLFF,TGTGCCAGCAGCTTCATTCTGGCAGATAATGAAAAACTGTTTTTT
.,TRBV7-9,TRBJ1-6,16,.,CASSLGWRQNNSPLHF,TGTGCCAGCAGCTTAGGGTGGAGACAAAATAATTCACCCCTCCACTTT
many,TRBV11-2,TRBJ2-1,17,.,CASSLASRGAVYNEQFF,TGTGCCAGCAGCTTAGCCTCCCGGGGGGCCGTGTACAATGAGCAGTTCTTC
.,TRBV4-1,TRBJ2-7,16,.,CASSHPTARSSYEQYF,TGCGCCAGCAGCCACCCGACTGCACGAAGCTCCTACGAGCAGTACTTC
many,TRBV7-7,TRBJ2-3,16,.,CASSLARAPSTDTQYF,TGTGCCAGCAGCTTAGCCAGGGCCCCTAGCACAGATACGCAGTATTTT
.,TRBV29-1,TRBJ1-5,15,.,CNADPGGYSNQPQHF,TGCAACGCTGACCCGGGGGGGTATAGCAATCAGCCCCAGCATTTT
.,TRBV5-1,TRBJ1-3,20,TRBD1,CASRKYGQESSRLSGNTIYF,TGCGCCAGCAGAAAGTACGGACAGGAAAGCAGCCGACTCTCTGGAAACACCATATATTTT
.,TRBV27,TRBJ2-2,17,.,CASSSLYRVEVIGELFF,TGTGCCAGCAGTTCACTATACAGGGTTGAAGTCATCGGGGAGCTGTTTTTT
many,TRBV7-9,TRBJ2-1,19,TRBD2,CASSPPWTSGGNDDNEQFF,TGTGCCAGCAGCCCCCCGTGGACTAGCGGGGGGAACGATGACAATGAGCAGTTCTTC
.,TRBV29-1,TRBJ2-1,14,.,CSVELADSYNEQFF,TGCAGCGTTGAACTGGCAGACTCCTACAATGAGCAGTTCTTC
.,TRBV15,TRBJ2-7,15,.,CATSRDGSPTYEQYF,TGTGCCACCAGCAGAGACGGCAGTCCAACCTACGAGCAGTACTTC
few,TRBV20-1,TRBJ2-7,12,.,CSASRPVYEQYF,TGCAGTGCTAGCCGGCCAGTTTACGAGCAGTACTTC
.,TRBV5-1,TRBJ1-1,13,.,CASSFKYTGRAFF,TGCGCCAGCAGCTTTAAATATACAGGGAGAGCTTTCTTT
once,TRBV12-5,TRBJ1-3,13,.,CASGLVPGNTIYF,TGTGCTAGTGGTTTGGTACCTGGCAACACCATATATTTT
.,TRBV4-2,TRBJ2-1,17,.,CASSQAGGGRSYNEQFF,TGTGCCAGCAGCCAAGCCGGCGGCGGACGCTCCTACAATGAGCAGTTCTTC
.,TRBV7-3,TRBJ2-1,15,TRBD2,CASSSLAGGVDEQFF,TGTGCCAGCAGCTCACTAGCGGGGGGGGTCGATGAGCAGTTCTTC
many,TRBV29-1,TRBJ1-1,12,TRBD1,CSVEPTGTGAFF,TGCAGCGTTGAGCCCACAGGGACAGGCGCTTTCTTT
.,TRBV20-1,TRBJ2-1,11,TRBD1,CSARTGFEQFF,TGCAGTGCACGGACAGGGTTCGAGCAGTTCTTC
many,TRBV29-1,TRBJ2-1,16,TRBD2,CSVESGGARSYNEQFF,TGCAGCGTTGAGAGCGGGGGGGCTCGTTCCTACAATGAGCAGTTCTTC
.,TRBV13,TRBJ1-5,12,.,CASSNVGQPQHF,TGTGCCAGCAGCAATGTAGGTCAGCCCCAGCATTTT
many,TRBV11-2,TRBJ1-1,16,TRBD1,CASSLGDRGWNTEAFF,TGTGCCAGCAGCTTAGGGGACAGGGGATGGAACACTGAAGCTTTCTTT
.,TRBV6-1,TRBJ2-7,13,TRBD1,CASRGQGHYEQYF,TGTGCCAGCAGGGGACAGGGGCACTACGAGCAGTACTTC
few,TRBV20-1,TRBJ1-1,13,.,CSARGLRDTEAFF,TGCAGTGCTAGAGGTCTAAGGGACACTGAAGCTTTCTTT
.,TRBV10-3,TRBJ1-2,13,.,CAISEDRSYGYTF,TGTGCCATCAGTGAGGACAGATCGTATGGCTACACCTTC
many,TRBV2,TRBJ2-7,15,.,CASSEPWPASYEQYF,TGTGCCAGCAGTGAACCCTGGCCTGCCTCCTACGAGCAGTACTTC
many,TRBV20-1,TRBJ1-5,14,.,CSARGRGDRQPQHF,TGCAGTGCTAGAGGACGGGGGGATCGACAGCCCCAGCATTTT
.,TRBV20-1,TRBJ1-3,16,.,CSARDSAGAVGNTIYF,TGCAGTGCTAGAGATTCGGCGGGGGCGGTTGGAAACACCATATATTTT
few,TRBV18,TRBJ1-6,13,.,CASSPPGYSPLHF,TGTGCCAGCTCACCACCTGGGTACTCACCCCTCCACTTT
few,TRBV4-1,TRBJ1-1,13,.,CASSQAPNTEAFF,TGCGCCAGCAGCCAAGCCCCGAACACTGAAGCTTTCTTT
.,TRBV12-3/TRBV12-4,TRBJ2-6,15,TRBD1,CASTPGGPGANVLTF,TGTGCCAGCACCCCAGGGGGCCCTGGGGCCAACGTCCTGACTTTC
many,TRBV4-1,TRBJ1-1,14,.,CASSQVGGGTEAFF,TGCGCCAGCAGCCAAGTGGGGGGGGGGACTGAAGCTTTCTTT
.,TRBV20-1,TRBJ2-3,14,TRBD2,CSALAGISTDTQYF,TGCAGTGCGTTAGCGGGGATAAGCACAGATACGCAGTATTTT
few,TRBV28,TRBJ2-6,16,.,CASSFVTGSGANVLTF,TGTGCCAGCAGTTTTGTGACAGGCTCCGGGGCCAACGTCCTGACTTTC
many,TRBV11-2,TRBJ1-6,18,.,CASSLTAGGARLIGPLHF,TGTGCCAGCAGCTTAACCGCCGGGGGCGCACGTTTGATCGGACCCCTCCACTTT
few,TRBV5-1,TRBJ2-2,15,.,CASSSTSSNTGELFF,TGCGCCAGCAGCTCAACCAGCTCGAACACCGGGGAGCTGTTTTTT
.,TRBV5-4,TRBJ2-5,14,.,CASSLMGEGETQYF,TGTGCCAGCAGCTTGATGGGGGAAGGGGAGACCCAGTACTTC
.,TRBV15,TRBJ1-2,14,.,CATSRPRGADGYTF,TGTGCCACCAGCAGGCCAAGGGGGGCGGATGGCTACACCTTC
.,TRBV5-4,TRBJ2-3,15,.,CASRPAASTLDTQYF,TGTGCCAGCAGACCGGCAGCTAGCACTCTAGATACGCAGTATTTT
many,TRBV6-1,TRBJ2-5,13,TRBD1,CASSMGQQETQYF,TGTGCCAGCAGTATGGGACAGCAAGAGACCCAGTACTTC
many,TRBV5-8,TRBJ2-7,15,.,CASSQGRNPSYEQYF,TGTGCCAGCAGCCAAGGACGGAACCCCTCCTACGAGCAGTACTTC
.,TRBV15,TRBJ2-3,16,.,CATSRDQGLLRPTQYF,TGTGCCACCAGCAGAGATCAGGGACTCCTACGCCCCACGCAGTATTTT
many,TRBV7-2,TRBJ2-1,15,.,CASSLGRGGGGEQFF,TGTGCCAGCAGCTTAGGAAGGGGGGGCGGTGGTGAGCAGTTCTTC
.,TRBV15,TRBJ1-4,16,TRBD1,CATSRDRGLFDEKLFF,TGTGCCACCAGCAGGGACAGGGGGCTCTTCGATGAAAAACTGTTTTTT